Sequencing of this T cell receptor beta chain was carried out in a study of T cell responses to AZD1222 COVID-19 vaccine. Germline CDR1 is WSHSY and CDR2 is SAAADI. The CDR3 consists of 14 residues. V lost 4 bases, J lost 1 base, and 7 bases lay in between. Comment on this clone: As yet, its antigen is unknown.

Findings and caveats of the study: No day 14 peak samples; only post-peak repertoires were characterized. The reported proportion of spike-specific TCRs targeting unmutated variant regions was nearly half.

Analyses pooled second doses at about 4 or about 12 weeks. Generated by immunoSEQ multiplex PCR, the TCRdb table keeps only in-frame clones and is missing some. The sample holds some 70,000 clones, 75% to 85% seen once. This clonotype originated in an adult who received the AZD1222 COVID-19 vaccine. Sequences were derived from peripheral blood, sampled 28 days after the second AZD1222 dose. The chain links TRBV10-2 to TRBJ2-2, with D unresolved. Here the CDR3 DNA reads TGCGCCAGCAGTGGGCCGAGGAACACCGGGGAGCTGTTTTTT. Its protein is CASSGPRNTGELFF.